These 27 T cell receptor beta chains were sequenced from one sample in a study of breast tumors, draining lymph nodes, adjacent tissues. TCRdb reanalysed the multiplex PCR reads using MiXCR and keeps one entry per CDR3 protein. The sample contains approximately 130,000 distinct CDR3 sequences, about 22% of which appear only once. Breast cancer patients provided tissue from their axillary draining lymph nodes. What was sequenced was axillary lymph node tissue. These receptors came from a female donor with breast cancer. Some clones in this sample may be carry-over from other donors' samples.

The J gene is TRBJ2-6, the V gene TRBV19; 7 bases map to TRBD2. After removal of 2 bases from V and 4 bases from J, the junction contained 5 bases not matched to a gene. The CDR3 spans 16 residues. The germline V gene has CDR1 LNHDA and CDR2 SQIVND (reference sequence). The CDR3 coding sequence is TGTGCCAGTAGTATACGCGGGGGAGGGGGGGCCAACGTCCTGACTTTC. It encodes CASSIRGGGGANVLTF.

The chain carries TRBV6-1 and TRBJ2-1; D is uncertain. Trimming removed 7 bases from V and 1 base from J, with 14 bases in between. This CDR3 comprises 15 residues. CDR1 MNHNS and CDR2 SASEGT come from the germline V gene. The CDR3 DNA sequence: TGTGCCAGCACCCCCCGCGCAGAATCCTACAATGAGCAGTTCTTC. This codes for CASTPRAESYNEQFF.

This clonotype was recorded many times. The V gene is TRBV5-1, the J gene TRBJ2-1; 8 bases are a match to TRBD2. After removal of 0 bases from V and 6 bases from J, the junction contained 2 bases not matched to a gene. Germline V lookup: CDR1 SGHRS, CDR2 YFSETQ. The CDR3 contains 14 residues. CDR3 amino acids: CASSLDGTSNEQFF. DNA of the CDR3: TGCGCCAGCAGCTTGGATGGGACTAGCAATGAGCAGTTCTTC.

There are a few counts of this clonotype. The chain has TRBV27 and TRBJ1-2; D ambiguous. The CDR3 runs 13 residues. V was cut by 7 bases and J by 0 bases, with 9 bases left in between. CDR1 and CDR2 from the germline V gene are MNHEY and SMNVEV (reference sequence). CDR3 amino acids: CASKPTANYGYTF. CDR3 in DNA: TGTGCCAGCAAGCCGACGGCTAACTATGGCTACACCTTC.

This clonotype occurred many times. The rearrangement joins TRBV28 to TRBJ2-1; 8 nucleotides agree with TRBD1. The ends lost 6 bases at V and 4 bases at J; junction bases unmatched: 8. The CDR3 has 15 residues. The V gene's germline CDR1 is MDHEN and CDR2 SYDVKM. The CDR3 region is CASSRDRRKYNEQFF. CDR3 nucleotide sequence: TGTGCCAGCAGCCGGGACAGGCGTAAATACAATGAGCAGTTCTTC.

As to this clonotype: This may stem from a read error, because a much larger clone lies one nucleotide away. The chain carries TRBV9 and TRBJ2-2; 11 bases match TRBD2. Germline V CDR1 and CDR2: SGDLS, YYNGEE. The CDR3 has 19 residues. The CDR3 DNA follows: TGTGCCAGCAGCTTCACCGGGACTAGCGGACCCGCGAACACCGGGGAGCTGCTTTTT. The encoded protein is CASSFTGTSGPANTGELLF.

The rearrangement joins TRBV29-1 to TRBJ2-2; 9 bases map to TRBD1. CDR1 and CDR2 from the germline V gene are SQVTM and ANQGSEA. There are 14 residues in the CDR3. V was clipped by 7 bases and J by 1 base; unmatched bases: 4. CDR3 loop: CSAGTGMNTGELFF. CDR3 in DNA: TGCAGCGCCGGGACAGGGATGAACACCGGGGAGCTGTTTTTT.

As regards this clonotype: A read error may be the cause here, since a much bigger clone is one base away. CDR3 loop: CSARDTRRVIDEQSF. DNA of the CDR3: TGCAGTGCTAGAGACACTCGACGGGTAATTGATGAGCAGTCCTTC. V usage is TRBV20-1 and J usage is TRBJ2-1; D not certain. CDR3 length: 15 amino acids. Germline V gene data show CDR1 as DFQATT and CDR2 as SNEGSKA (reference sequence).

The chain carries TRBV28 and TRBJ1-5; D unclear. Trimming stripped 2 bases from V and 4 bases from J, with 3 bases between. CDR3 length: 12 amino acids. Germline lookup yields CDR1 MDHEN and CDR2 SYDVKM. The CDR3 loop reads CASSLVNQPQHF. The CDR3, as DNA: TGTGCCAGCAGTTTAGTGAATCAGCCCCAGCATTTT.

This clonotype has at least ten counts. CDR3 loop: CASSRDLPLHF. DNA for the CDR3: TGTGCCAGCAGCCGAGATTTACCCCTCCACTTT. This chain joins TRBV7-9 and TRBJ1-6; D not resolved. The CDR3 has 11 amino acids. Germline values: CDR1 SEHNR, CDR2 FQNEAQ (reference sequence). V dropped 5 bases and J dropped 12 bases, with 8 bases sitting between them.

This clonotype has at least ten counts. The chain joins TRBV29-1 to TRBJ2-2, with 8 bases aligning to TRBD1. This CDR3 is 14 amino acids long. J was trimmed by 7 bases and V by 4 bases; bases with no gene match: 8. Germline V gives CDR1 SQVTM, CDR2 ANQGSEA. For the CDR3, the DNA is TGCAGCGTTGCCGGACAGGGTGGTATCGGGGAGCTGTTTTTT. The encoded protein is CSVAGQGGIGELFF.

Notes on this clonotype: A much larger clone lies a single base off, so this may be a read error. The chain is built from TRBV11-1 and TRBJ2-1; 12 bases match TRBD1. The CDR3 runs 15 residues. CDR1 is SGHAT and CDR2 is FQDESV in the germline V gene (reference sequence). Trimming cost V 1 base and J 10 bases; bases outside gene matches: 5. CDR3 region: CASSLGGTGGYEQFF. CDR3 coding DNA: TGTGCCAGCAGCTTAGGAGGGACAGGGGGCTACGAGCAGTTCTTC.

In its sample, this clonotype was seen many times. The J gene is TRBJ2-2, the V gene TRBV4-1, with 12 bases fitting TRBD2. The CDR3 sequence is 15 residues long. Germline V gene sequence: CDR1 MGHRA, CDR2 YSYEKL. J gave up 7 bases and V 4 bases, and 4 bases lay outside the gene matches. In DNA, the CDR3 is TGCGCCAGCAGCCCTTCTAGCGGGAGGGTCGGGGAGCTGTTTTTT. The encoded protein is CASSPSSGRVGELFF.

This clonotype was counted many times. V gene TRBV27 combines with J gene TRBJ2-6; D gene unclear. Trimming took off 7 bases at V and 0 bases at J, with 13 bases between the two ends. Germline V gene lookup returns CDR1 MNHEY and CDR2 SMNVEV (reference sequence). This CDR3 is built from 16 residues. The chain's CDR3 is CASKSFGNSGANVLTF. The CDR3 coding sequence is TGTGCCAGCAAATCCTTTGGGAACTCTGGGGCCAACGTCCTGACTTTC.

Concerning this clonotype itself: This may be a read error, as it is one base from a much larger clone. The CDR3 DNA reads as TGTGCCACCGGTCTGGAGGGGACCCAGTACTTC. It specifies CATGLEGTQYF. The V and J genes are TRBV15 and TRBJ2-5; tentatively, D is TRBD2 (6 bases). V was trimmed by 8 bases and J by 7 bases, leaving 11 bases between them. The V gene's germline CDR1 is LNHNV and CDR2 YYDKDF (reference sequence). The CDR3 runs to 11 residues.

There are many counts of this clonotype. The CDR3 sequence is CASRDGTSGPGAQYF. The CDR3 DNA is TGTGCCAGCAGAGACGGGACTAGCGGCCCAGGGGCCCAGTACTTC. The chain couples TRBV2 to TRBJ2-5; TRBD2 agrees at 11 bases. CDR1 SNHLY and CDR2 FYNNEI come from the germline V gene. The V gene end was trimmed by 6 bases and the J gene end by 9 bases; junction bases not matched to a gene: 12. The CDR3 extends over 15 amino acids.

This clonotype was counted many times. The chain combines TRBV6-6 with TRBJ1-5, with 8 nucleotides matching TRBD1. Germline CDR1 and CDR2: MNHNY and SVGAGI (reference sequence). This CDR3 spans 14 amino acids. After removal of 6 bases from V and 3 bases from J, the junction contained 4 bases not matched to a gene. CDR3 amino acids: CASRLQGDNQPQHF. The CDR3 nucleotides read TGTGCCAGCAGACTACAGGGGGACAATCAGCCCCAGCATTTT.

This clonotype was recorded at least ten times. The rearrangement links TRBV6-6 to TRBJ2-1; 7 bases fit TRBD2. The germline V gene encodes CDR1 MNHNY and CDR2 SVGAGI (reference sequence). V lost 5 bases to trimming and J lost 6 bases; unmatched junction nucleotides: 7. This CDR3 region has 14 residues. The chain's CDR3 is CASSTGLEGNEQFF. In DNA, the CDR3 is TGTGCCAGCAGTACCGGACTAGAGGGCAATGAGCAGTTCTTC.

This clonotype was detected once. A much larger clone lies one base from this, so it may be a read error. The conserved phenylalanine or tryptophan normally closing the CDR3 is absent here, so this likely arose from a read error. The chain joins TRBV6-5 to TRBJ2-7; perhaps D is TRBD1 or TRBD2 (7 bases each). Germline-derived CDR1 and CDR2 are MNHEY and SVGAGI. The CDR3 contains 14 residues. Trimming stripped 4 bases from V and 2 bases from J, with 12 bases between. The CDR3 region is CASSSQGGPYEQYS. CDR3 nucleotides: TGTGCCAGCAGTTCCCAGGGGGGGCCCTACGAGCAGTACTCC.

The chain couples TRBV6-5 to TRBJ2-5; 7 bases are a match to TRBD1. With V trimmed by 10 bases and J by 3 bases, 11 bases remained unmatched. Germline CDR1 and CDR2: MNHEY and SVGAGI. The CDR3 runs to 14 residues. The CDR3 bases are TGTGCCACCCGGGCAAGGGGGCCCGAAGAGACCCAGTACTTC. Translating gives CATRARGPEETQYF.

This clonotype was observed at least ten times. J is TRBJ2-5 and V is TRBV19; tentatively, D is TRBD1 (6 bases). CDR1 and CDR2 (germline): LNHDA, SQIVND (reference sequence). The CDR3 loop spans 14 amino acids. The germline V and J ends were trimmed by 1 base and 2 bases, with 8 bases remaining between them. This CDR3 is CASSIGGTQETQYF. The CDR3 DNA reads TGTGCCAGTAGTATAGGGGGGACACAAGAGACCCAGTACTTC.

This clonotype was seen a handful of times. A much bigger clone sits one base away, suggesting this may be a read error. Lacking the conserved final phenylalanine or tryptophan, this CDR3 likely reflects a read error. The gene calls are TRBV5-5 and TRBJ2-7; 7 nucleotides align to TRBD1. CDR1 and CDR2 (germline): SGHKS, YYEKEE (reference sequence). The CDR3 loop spans 12 amino acids. V lost 4 bases to trimming and J lost 3 bases; unmatched junction nucleotides: 1. The CDR3: CASSRDSYEQYS. CDR3 DNA sequence: TGTGCCAGCAGCCGGGACAGCTACGAGCAGTACTCC.

This clonotype turned up a few times. As DNA, the CDR3 is TGTGCCAGCAGTTATGAGGGTGTATACGAAAAACTGTTTTTT. This sequence encodes CASSYEGVYEKLFF. The chain recombines TRBV6-6 with TRBJ1-4; D remains ambiguous. The germline V and J ends were trimmed by 3 bases and 8 bases, with 13 bases remaining between them. Germline CDR1 reads MNHNY; CDR2 reads SVGAGI (reference sequence). The CDR3 sequence is 14 residues long.

The V gene is TRBV20-1, the J gene TRBJ2-1; 11 positions match TRBD2. V was pared by 6 bases and J by 5 bases, with 6 bases of the junction left unmatched. The germline V gene encodes CDR1 DFQATT and CDR2 SNEGSKA (reference sequence). The CDR3 runs to 14 residues. CDR3 sequence (DNA): TGCAGTGCCACGACTAGCGGGAAGCACAATGAGCAGTTCTTC. It encodes CSATTSGKHNEQFF.

This clonotype came up many times. The chain recombines TRBV4-1 with TRBJ2-3, with D maybe TRBD2 (6 bases). This CDR3 comprises 15 residues. Germline V gives CDR1 MGHRA, CDR2 YSYEKL. V lost 3 bases, J lost 1 base, and 11 bases lay in between. The CDR3 sequence: CASSQREGGTDTQYF. CDR3 DNA: TGCGCCAGCAGCCAGCGGGAAGGGGGCACAGATACGCAGTATTTT.

This clonotype has a count of ten or more. V usage is TRBV2 and J usage is TRBJ1-5; possibly TRBD1 for D (6 bases). Germline V gene lookup returns CDR1 SNHLY and CDR2 FYNNEI. Deletions cut 6 bases from V and 6 bases from J, with 15 bases between. CDR3 length: 14 amino acids. The CDR3: CASRNAGDGQPQHF. In DNA form, the CDR3 reads TGTGCCAGCAGGAACGCAGGGGATGGTCAGCCCCAGCATTTT.

The sample holds many counts of this clonotype. The J gene is TRBJ1-5, the V gene TRBV20-1, with TRBD1 identical over 8 bases. The ends lost 2 bases at V and 6 bases at J; junction bases unmatched: 3. This CDR3 has 13 amino acids. Germline V gives CDR1 DFQATT, CDR2 SNEGSKA (reference sequence). CDR3 sequence (DNA): TGCAGTGCTAGACAGGGGGCAGGTCAGCCCCAGCATTTT. Translation gives CSARQGAGQPQHF.